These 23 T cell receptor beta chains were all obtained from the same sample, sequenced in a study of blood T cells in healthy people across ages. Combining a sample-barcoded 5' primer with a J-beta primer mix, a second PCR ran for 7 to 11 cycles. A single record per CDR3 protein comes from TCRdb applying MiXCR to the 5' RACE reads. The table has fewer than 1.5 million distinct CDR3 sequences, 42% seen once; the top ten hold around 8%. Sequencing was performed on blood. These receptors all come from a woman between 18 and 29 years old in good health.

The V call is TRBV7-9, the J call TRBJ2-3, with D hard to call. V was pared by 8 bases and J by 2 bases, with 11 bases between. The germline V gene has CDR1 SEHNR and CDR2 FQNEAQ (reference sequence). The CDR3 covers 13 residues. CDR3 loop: CASGRSNTDTQYF. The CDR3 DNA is TGTGCCAGCGGGCGTTCAAACACAGATACGCAGTATTTT.

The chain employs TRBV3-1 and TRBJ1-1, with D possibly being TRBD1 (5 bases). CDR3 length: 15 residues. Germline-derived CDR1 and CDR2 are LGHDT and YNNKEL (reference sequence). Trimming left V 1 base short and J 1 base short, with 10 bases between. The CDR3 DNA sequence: TGTGCCAGCAGCCAAGGCGACAGAAGGAACACTGAAGCTTTCTTT. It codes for CASSQGDRRNTEAFF. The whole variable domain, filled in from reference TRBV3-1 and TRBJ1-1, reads DTAVSQTPKYLVTQMGNDKSIKCEQNLGHDTMYWYKQDSKKFLKIMFSYNNKELIINETVPNRFSPKSPDKAHLNLHINSLELGDSAVYFCASSQGDRRNTEAFFGQGTRLTVV.

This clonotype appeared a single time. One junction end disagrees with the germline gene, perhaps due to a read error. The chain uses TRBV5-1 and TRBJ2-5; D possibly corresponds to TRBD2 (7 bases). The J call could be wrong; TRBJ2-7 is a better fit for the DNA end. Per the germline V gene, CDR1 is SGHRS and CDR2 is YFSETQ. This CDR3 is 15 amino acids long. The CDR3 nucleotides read TGCGCCAGCAGCGGGGGGGGCTACCCCTCCAACGAGCAGTACTTC. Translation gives CASSGGGYPSNEQYF.

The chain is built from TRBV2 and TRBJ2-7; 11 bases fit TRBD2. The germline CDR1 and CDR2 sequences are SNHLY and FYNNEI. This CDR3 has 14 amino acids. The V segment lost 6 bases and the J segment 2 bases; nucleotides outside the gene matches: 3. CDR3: CASRKLAGAYEQYF. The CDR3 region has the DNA TGTGCCAGCAGGAAACTAGCGGGAGCCTACGAGCAGTACTTC.

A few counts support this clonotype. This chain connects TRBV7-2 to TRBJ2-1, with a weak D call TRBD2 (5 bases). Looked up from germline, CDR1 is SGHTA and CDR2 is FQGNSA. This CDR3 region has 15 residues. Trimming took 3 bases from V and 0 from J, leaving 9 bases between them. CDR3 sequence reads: CASSFNRGSYNEQFF. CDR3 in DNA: TGTGCCAGCAGCTTCAACCGGGGCTCCTACAATGAGCAGTTCTTC.

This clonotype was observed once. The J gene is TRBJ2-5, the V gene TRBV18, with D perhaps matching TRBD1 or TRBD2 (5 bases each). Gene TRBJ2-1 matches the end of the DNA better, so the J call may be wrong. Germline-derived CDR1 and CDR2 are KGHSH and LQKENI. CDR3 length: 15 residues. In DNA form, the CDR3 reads TGTGCCAGCTCACCGGGGACCGAGGGGCAACAGACCCAGTTCTTC. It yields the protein CASSPGTEGQQTQFF.

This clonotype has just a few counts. CDR3 in amino acids: CASRPAGGLYEQYF. The CDR3 region has the DNA TGTGCCAGCAGACCAGCGGGAGGGCTCTACGAGCAGTACTTC. The chain couples TRBV3-1 to TRBJ2-7; 10 bases line up with TRBD2. The CDR3 length is 14 residues. Germline values: CDR1 LGHDT, CDR2 YNNKEL (reference sequence). The trim removed 6 bases at V and 3 bases at J, leaving 5 bases unmatched.

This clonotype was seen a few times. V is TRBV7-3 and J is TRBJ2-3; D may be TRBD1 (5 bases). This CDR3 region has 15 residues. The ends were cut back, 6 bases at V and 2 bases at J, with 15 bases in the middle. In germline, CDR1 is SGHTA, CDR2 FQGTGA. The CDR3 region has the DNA TGTGCCAGCAGTTTTTCTGGGGCAGACACAGATACGCAGTATTTT. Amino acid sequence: CASSFSGADTDTQYF.

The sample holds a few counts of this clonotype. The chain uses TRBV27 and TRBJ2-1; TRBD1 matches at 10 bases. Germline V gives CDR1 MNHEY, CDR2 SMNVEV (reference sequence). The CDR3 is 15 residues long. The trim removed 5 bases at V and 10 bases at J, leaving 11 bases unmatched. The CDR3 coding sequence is TGTGCCAGCAGTCCCGACAGGGGGCATGGTGAGGAGCAGTTCTTC. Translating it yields CASSPDRGHGEEQFF.

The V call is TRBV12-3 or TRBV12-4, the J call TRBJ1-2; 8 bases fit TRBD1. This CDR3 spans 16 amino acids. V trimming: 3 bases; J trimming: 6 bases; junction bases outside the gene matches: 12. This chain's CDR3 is CASSFGAGGRKDGYTF. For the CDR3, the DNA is TGTGCCAGCAGTTTCGGGGCAGGGGGCAGGAAGGATGGCTACACCTTC.

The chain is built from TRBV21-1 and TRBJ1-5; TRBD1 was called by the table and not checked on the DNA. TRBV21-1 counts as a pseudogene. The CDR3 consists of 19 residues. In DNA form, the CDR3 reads TGTGCCAGCAGCAAAAGAATAGGACAGTGGGAAGATAGCAATCAGCCCCAGCATTTT. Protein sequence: CASSKRIGQWEDSNQPQHF.

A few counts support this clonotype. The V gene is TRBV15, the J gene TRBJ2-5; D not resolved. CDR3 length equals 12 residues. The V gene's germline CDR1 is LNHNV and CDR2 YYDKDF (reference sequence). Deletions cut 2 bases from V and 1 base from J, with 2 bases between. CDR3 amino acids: CATSRSQETQYF. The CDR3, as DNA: TGTGCCACCAGCAGATCCCAAGAGACCCAGTACTTC.

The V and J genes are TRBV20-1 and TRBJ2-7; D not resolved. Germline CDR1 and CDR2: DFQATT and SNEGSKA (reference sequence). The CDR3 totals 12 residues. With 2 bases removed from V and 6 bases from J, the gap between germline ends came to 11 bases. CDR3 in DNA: TGCAGTGCTAGAATGGCCTCCACCGAGCAGTACTTC. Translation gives CSARMASTEQYF.

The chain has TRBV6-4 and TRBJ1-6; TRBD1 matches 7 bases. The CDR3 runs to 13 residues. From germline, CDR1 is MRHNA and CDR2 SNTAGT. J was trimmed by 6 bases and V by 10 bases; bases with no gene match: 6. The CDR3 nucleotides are TGTGCCACCCGAGGACAGGCTAATTCACCCCTCCACTTT. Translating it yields CATRGQANSPLHF.

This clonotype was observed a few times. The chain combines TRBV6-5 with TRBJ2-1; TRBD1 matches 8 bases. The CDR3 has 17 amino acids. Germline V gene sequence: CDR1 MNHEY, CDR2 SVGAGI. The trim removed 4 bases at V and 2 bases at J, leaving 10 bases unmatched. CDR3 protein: CASSFRQGPTPYNEQFF. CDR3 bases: TGTGCCAGCAGTTTTAGACAGGGGCCGACACCCTACAATGAGCAGTTCTTC.

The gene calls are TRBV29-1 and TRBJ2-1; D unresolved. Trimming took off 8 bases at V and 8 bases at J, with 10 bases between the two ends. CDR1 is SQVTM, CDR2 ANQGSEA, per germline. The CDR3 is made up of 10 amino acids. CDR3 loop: CSIVHDEQFF. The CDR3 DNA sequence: TGCAGCATTGTGCACGATGAGCAGTTCTTC.

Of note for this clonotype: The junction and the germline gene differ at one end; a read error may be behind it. For the CDR3, the DNA is TGTGCCAGCAGCTTAGGGCCATACTCAAACTATGGCTGCACCTTC. The encoded protein is CASSLGPYSNYGCTF. V usage is TRBV7-2 and J usage is TRBJ1-2, with no clear D. Germline CDR1 and CDR2: SGHTA and FQGNSA. The CDR3 totals 15 residues.

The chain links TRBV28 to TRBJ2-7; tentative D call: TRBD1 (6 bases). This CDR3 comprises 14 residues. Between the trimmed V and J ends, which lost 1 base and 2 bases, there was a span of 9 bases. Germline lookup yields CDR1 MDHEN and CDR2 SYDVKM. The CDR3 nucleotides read TGTGCCAGCAGTTTATCACAGGGCACCTACGAGCAGTACTTC. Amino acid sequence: CASSLSQGTYEQYF.

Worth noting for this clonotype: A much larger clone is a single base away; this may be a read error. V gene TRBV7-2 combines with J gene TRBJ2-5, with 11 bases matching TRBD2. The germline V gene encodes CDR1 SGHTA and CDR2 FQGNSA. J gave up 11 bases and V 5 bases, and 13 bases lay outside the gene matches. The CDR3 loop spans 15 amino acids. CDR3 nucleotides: TGTGCCAGCAGCCCCGGGACTAGCGGCTTCAATGAGCAGTACTTC. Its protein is CASSPGTSGFNEQYF.

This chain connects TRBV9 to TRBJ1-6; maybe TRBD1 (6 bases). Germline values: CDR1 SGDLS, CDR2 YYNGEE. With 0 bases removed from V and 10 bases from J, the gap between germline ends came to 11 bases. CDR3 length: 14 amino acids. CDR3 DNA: TGTGCCAGCAGCGTAGAAGGGGGTTGGTCACCCCTCCACTTT. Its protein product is CASSVEGGWSPLHF.

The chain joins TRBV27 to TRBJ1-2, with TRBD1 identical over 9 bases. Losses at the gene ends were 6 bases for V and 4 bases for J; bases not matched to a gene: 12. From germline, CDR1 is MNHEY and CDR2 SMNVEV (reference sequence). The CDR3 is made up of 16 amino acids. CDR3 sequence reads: CASSSRTGGFVYGYTF. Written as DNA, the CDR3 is TGTGCCAGCAGCTCCCGTACAGGGGGCTTCGTCTATGGCTACACCTTC.

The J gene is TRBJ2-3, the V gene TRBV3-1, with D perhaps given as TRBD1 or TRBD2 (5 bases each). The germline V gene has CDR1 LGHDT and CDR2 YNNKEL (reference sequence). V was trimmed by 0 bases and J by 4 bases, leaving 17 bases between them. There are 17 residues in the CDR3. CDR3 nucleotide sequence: TGTGCCAGCAGCCAAGAGATTCAGGGCAGCGGTGCAGATACGCAGTATTTT. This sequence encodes CASSQEIQGSGADTQYF.

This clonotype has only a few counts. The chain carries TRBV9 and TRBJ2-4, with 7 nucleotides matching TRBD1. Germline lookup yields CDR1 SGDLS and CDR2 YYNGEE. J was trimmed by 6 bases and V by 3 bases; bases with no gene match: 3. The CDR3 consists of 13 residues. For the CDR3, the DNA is TGTGCCAGCAGCGACCGGGACAGAAACATTCAGTACTTC. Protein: CASSDRDRNIQYF.